Listed below are T cell receptor beta chains from one sample, sequenced in a study of T cells in Graves' hyperthyroidism and ophthalmopathy. TCRdb used MiXCR to reprocess the multiplex PCR reads, holding one entry per CDR3 protein. The table records more than 500,000 distinct CDR3 sequences, more than 45% of them present only once. Specimen: peripheral blood or thyroid tissue (not recorded which). The receptor source for this set is an adult woman with Graves' disease, either hyperthyroidism or ophthalmopathy (not recorded which). The CDR3 runs from the conserved cysteine through the conserved F or W. Fields, in order: J gene, V gene, D gene, clone size, CDR3 DNA, CDR3 protein. D genes are given only for firm matches. A clone size is listed for some rows: how often the clone was seen (once, few, many), or a class if it is expanded.

j_call: TRBJ2-5; v_call: TRBV11-2; d_call: TRBD2; clone_size: many; cdr3_nt: TGTGCCAGCAGCCCCCTGTTTAGCGGGGTGGAGACCCAGTACTTC; cdr3_aa: CASSPLFSGVETQYF
j_call: TRBJ1-1; v_call: TRBV19; d_call: TRBD1; clone_size: .; cdr3_nt: TGTGCCAGTAGTAGGACAGGGGTCGGGAACACTGAAGCTTTCTTT; cdr3_aa: CASSRTGVGNTEAFF
j_call: TRBJ1-2; v_call: TRBV5-1; d_call: .; clone_size: many; cdr3_nt: TGCGCCAGCAGCTTGGACGGCAGGGGTCGAGGCTACACCTTC; cdr3_aa: CASSLDGRGRGYTF
j_call: TRBJ1-3; v_call: TRBV29-1; d_call: .; clone_size: many; cdr3_nt: TGCAGCGTTGGAACAGGGTCCTCTGGAAACACCATATATTTT; cdr3_aa: CSVGTGSSGNTIYF
j_call: TRBJ1-1; v_call: TRBV12-3/TRBV12-4; d_call: TRBD1; clone_size: .; cdr3_nt: TGTGCCAGCAGGGGACAGGCGGGGACTGAAGCTTTCTTT; cdr3_aa: CASRGQAGTEAFF
j_call: TRBJ1-6; v_call: TRBV10-3; d_call: .; clone_size: many; cdr3_nt: TGTGCCACCAAACAGGGTCCGCTGTCTGATTCACCCCTCCACTTT; cdr3_aa: CATKQGPLSDSPLHF
j_call: TRBJ1-1; v_call: TRBV7-8; d_call: .; clone_size: .; cdr3_nt: TGTGCCAGCAGCTTAGCCCCGGCAGCGAACACTGAAGCTTTCTTT; cdr3_aa: CASSLAPAANTEAFF
j_call: TRBJ1-3; v_call: TRBV6-1; d_call: .; clone_size: .; cdr3_nt: TGTGCCAGCAGCTCAGACATATATTTT; cdr3_aa: CASSSDIYF
j_call: TRBJ1-1; v_call: TRBV15; d_call: .; clone_size: many; cdr3_nt: TGTGCCACCAGCTGGGGGGCAGACAACACTGAAGCTTTCTTT; cdr3_aa: CATSWGADNTEAFF
j_call: TRBJ1-1; v_call: TRBV10-3; d_call: .; clone_size: .; cdr3_nt: TGTGCCATCGGGGGGCAGGTGAACACTGAAGCTTTCTTT; cdr3_aa: CAIGGQVNTEAFF
j_call: TRBJ1-5; v_call: TRBV24-1; d_call: .; clone_size: .; cdr3_nt: TGTGCCACCAGTGCTAAAGGCCCCCGCCACTTAGGGCCCCAGCATTTT; cdr3_aa: CATSAKGPRHLGPQHF
j_call: TRBJ1-1; v_call: TRBV20-1; d_call: .; clone_size: .; cdr3_nt: TGCAGTGCTAGAGATTTAGGGACGGCTACTGAAGCTTTCTTT; cdr3_aa: CSARDLGTATEAFF
j_call: TRBJ2-2; v_call: TRBV6-6; d_call: TRBD2; clone_size: many; cdr3_nt: TGTGCCAGCAGTTACGGGAGCGGGAGAGGAGGGGAGCTGTTTTTT; cdr3_aa: CASSYGSGRGGELFF
j_call: TRBJ1-5; v_call: TRBV10-3; d_call: TRBD1; clone_size: few; cdr3_nt: TGTGCCATCAGTGAGGGGACAGTCAATCAGCCCCAGCATTTT; cdr3_aa: CAISEGTVNQPQHF
j_call: TRBJ1-1; v_call: TRBV10-3; d_call: .; clone_size: few; cdr3_nt: TGTGCCATCAGTGGGATACACACTGAAGCTTTCTTT; cdr3_aa: CAISGIHTEAFF
j_call: TRBJ1-6; v_call: TRBV7-6; d_call: .; clone_size: .; cdr3_nt: TGTGCCAGCAGCTTAGAGTCCGCAGGAGGGTATTCACCCCTCCACTTT; cdr3_aa: CASSLESAGGYSPLHF
j_call: TRBJ2-5; v_call: TRBV7-6; d_call: .; clone_size: .; cdr3_nt: TGTGCCAGCAGCTTAGCGGGGTACAATCAGCCCCAGTACTTC; cdr3_aa: CASSLAGYNQPQYF
j_call: TRBJ2-7; v_call: TRBV7-3; d_call: TRBD2; clone_size: few; cdr3_nt: TGTGCCAGCAGCCTAGCGGGAGGCCGTTACTCCTACGAGCAGTACTTC; cdr3_aa: CASSLAGGRYSYEQYF
j_call: TRBJ2-2; v_call: TRBV7-3; d_call: .; clone_size: many; cdr3_nt: TGTGCCAGCAGCTTAACTTATACGGTTGGGATCAACACCGGGGAGCTGTTTTTT; cdr3_aa: CASSLTYTVGINTGELFF
j_call: TRBJ1-2; v_call: TRBV7-9; d_call: .; clone_size: .; cdr3_nt: TGCGCCAGCAGCCAAGGGACTAGCGGGAGGGCCTTC; cdr3_aa: CASSQGTSGRAF
j_call: TRBJ1-1; v_call: TRBV5-1; d_call: TRBD1; clone_size: .; cdr3_nt: TGCGCCAGCAGCGAGGACAGGGGAAGAGGTAACACTGAAGCTTTCTTT; cdr3_aa: CASSEDRGRGNTEAFF
j_call: TRBJ1-6; v_call: TRBV12-3/TRBV12-4; d_call: .; clone_size: once; cdr3_nt: TGTGCCAGCAGTTTCGCTCAGAACCTTAATTCACCCCTCCACTTT; cdr3_aa: CASSFAQNLNSPLHF
j_call: TRBJ2-7; v_call: TRBV25-1; d_call: .; clone_size: .; cdr3_nt: TGTGCCAGCAGTGAAGAGGGCGCCTACGAGCAGTACTTC; cdr3_aa: CASSEEGAYEQYF
j_call: TRBJ2-5; v_call: TRBV20-1; d_call: TRBD1; clone_size: many; cdr3_nt: TGCAGTGCTAGAGATTCACAGGGGAATTTGGAGACCCAGTACTTC; cdr3_aa: CSARDSQGNLETQYF
j_call: TRBJ1-1; v_call: TRBV25-1; d_call: .; clone_size: few; cdr3_nt: TGTGCCAGCAGTGAATATAGGGCTGGGGACACTGAAGCTTTCTTT; cdr3_aa: CASSEYRAGDTEAFF
j_call: TRBJ2-7; v_call: TRBV7-2; d_call: .; clone_size: .; cdr3_nt: TGTGCCAGCAGCTCGGAAGACTACGAGCAGTACTTC; cdr3_aa: CASSSEDYEQYF
j_call: TRBJ2-5; v_call: TRBV12-3/TRBV12-4; d_call: TRBD2; clone_size: .; cdr3_nt: TGTGCCAGCAGTTTGGCGGGAGTGGGGACCCAGTACTTC; cdr3_aa: CASSLAGVGTQYF
j_call: TRBJ2-7; v_call: TRBV24-1; d_call: .; clone_size: many; cdr3_nt: TGTGCCACCAGTGATCAGCCCCGGGGCGAGCAGTACTTC; cdr3_aa: CATSDQPRGEQYF
j_call: TRBJ2-7; v_call: TRBV12-3/TRBV12-4; d_call: TRBD1; clone_size: .; cdr3_nt: TGTGCCAGCAGTCCACCGGGACAGGGGAGCTACGAGCAGTACTTC; cdr3_aa: CASSPPGQGSYEQYF
j_call: TRBJ2-7; v_call: TRBV7-9; d_call: TRBD1; clone_size: .; cdr3_nt: TGTGCCAGCAGCTCTACTCAGGGGGCTCTTTCCTACGAGCAGTACTTC; cdr3_aa: CASSSTQGALSYEQYF
j_call: TRBJ2-5; v_call: TRBV6-5; d_call: TRBD2; clone_size: few; cdr3_nt: TGTGCCAGCAGTTACGGACTAGCGGGAGTAAAGACCCAGTACTTC; cdr3_aa: CASSYGLAGVKTQYF
j_call: TRBJ1-1; v_call: TRBV20-1; d_call: TRBD1; clone_size: many; cdr3_nt: TGCAGTGCATTAACAGGGGCGAACACTGAAGCTTTCTTT; cdr3_aa: CSALTGANTEAFF
j_call: TRBJ1-4; v_call: TRBV2; d_call: .; clone_size: few; cdr3_nt: TGTGCCAGCAGTGAAGGGGAGACTCTAGCGGGCGAAAAACTGTTTTTT; cdr3_aa: CASSEGETLAGEKLFF
j_call: TRBJ2-1; v_call: TRBV24-1; d_call: .; clone_size: .; cdr3_nt: TGTGCCACCAGTAGTGGGCAGGTCTACAATGAGCAGTTCTTC; cdr3_aa: CATSSGQVYNEQFF
j_call: TRBJ1-6; v_call: TRBV10-2; d_call: .; clone_size: few; cdr3_nt: TGCGCCAGCAGTCGGGACGTCCTCTCACCCCTCCACTTT; cdr3_aa: CASSRDVLSPLHF
j_call: TRBJ2-7; v_call: TRBV4-1; d_call: .; clone_size: .; cdr3_nt: TGCGCCAGCGGCCAAGCTGTTGCGGGACACTCCTACGAGCAGTACTTC; cdr3_aa: CASGQAVAGHSYEQYF
j_call: TRBJ2-5; v_call: TRBV24-1; d_call: .; clone_size: .; cdr3_nt: TGTGCCACCAGTGATTTGCACTTTGGCCCCGGGGCAGGAGAGACCCAGTACTTC; cdr3_aa: CATSDLHFGPGAGETQYF
j_call: TRBJ1-2; v_call: TRBV7-8; d_call: TRBD1; clone_size: .; cdr3_nt: TGTGCCAGCAGTAGAGGAGACAGGGGTACGACATATGGCCACACCTTC; cdr3_aa: CASSRGDRGTTYGHTF
j_call: TRBJ2-7; v_call: TRBV7-2; d_call: .; clone_size: .; cdr3_nt: TGTGCCAGCAGTCAAGACGGCTACTACGAGCAGTACTTC; cdr3_aa: CASSQDGYYEQYF
j_call: TRBJ2-2; v_call: TRBV20-1; d_call: .; clone_size: many; cdr3_nt: TGCAGTGCTAGAGAGTTAGGCGGAACCGGGGAGCTGTTTTTT; cdr3_aa: CSARELGGTGELFF
j_call: TRBJ1-2; v_call: TRBV20-1; d_call: TRBD1; clone_size: many; cdr3_nt: TGCAGTGCTAGAGGCCGGGACAGGGCGTTTGGCTACACCTTC; cdr3_aa: CSARGRDRAFGYTF
j_call: TRBJ2-7; v_call: TRBV27; d_call: .; clone_size: few; cdr3_nt: TGTGCCAGCAGTTTAAGGACAGATCCCTACGAGCAGTACTTC; cdr3_aa: CASSLRTDPYEQYF
j_call: TRBJ2-7; v_call: TRBV29-1; d_call: TRBD1; clone_size: few; cdr3_nt: TGCAGCGTTGGATACAGGGGGTACGAGCAGTACTTC; cdr3_aa: CSVGYRGYEQYF
j_call: TRBJ1-5; v_call: TRBV10-3; d_call: .; clone_size: .; cdr3_nt: TGTGCCGTTACCGGGAGTCGTGATCAGCCCCAGCATTTT; cdr3_aa: CAVTGSRDQPQHF
j_call: TRBJ2-5; v_call: TRBV12-3/TRBV12-4; d_call: TRBD2; clone_size: .; cdr3_nt: TGTGCCAGCAGTTGGCCGGGACTAGCTCAAGAGACCCAGTACTTC; cdr3_aa: CASSWPGLAQETQYF
j_call: TRBJ2-5; v_call: TRBV24-1; d_call: TRBD1; clone_size: .; cdr3_nt: TGTGCCACCAGTGATTTAGGGACAGGGGTTCAAGAGACCCAGTACTTC; cdr3_aa: CATSDLGTGVQETQYF
j_call: TRBJ1-3; v_call: TRBV9; d_call: .; clone_size: many; cdr3_nt: TGTGCCAGCAGCGTAGAAAGATCTCCCGGGCTGGGAAACACCATATATTTT; cdr3_aa: CASSVERSPGLGNTIYF